This T cell receptor (beta chain) was sequenced for a study of T-cell memory formation after mild COVID-19. TCRdb re-called the 5' RACE reads with MiXCR, one entry per CDR3 protein. The sample has some 340,000 distinct CDR3 sequences, about an eighth seen once. With 8 bases removed from V and 1 base from J, the gap between germline ends came to 5 bases. This CDR3 contains 12 residues. The germline gives CDR1 SGHTA, CDR2 FQGTGA. The clonotype comes from a young man who had mild COVID-19 (a few samples of this study predate the infection). Cell type and time point are not known. The V call is TRBV7-3, the J call TRBJ2-2; D not certain. Specimen: PBMCs or a T cell subset sorted from them (not recorded which). In nucleotides, the CDR3 is TGTGCCAGCGGCTGGAACACCGGGGAGCTGTTTTTT. It yields the protein CASGWNTGELFF.